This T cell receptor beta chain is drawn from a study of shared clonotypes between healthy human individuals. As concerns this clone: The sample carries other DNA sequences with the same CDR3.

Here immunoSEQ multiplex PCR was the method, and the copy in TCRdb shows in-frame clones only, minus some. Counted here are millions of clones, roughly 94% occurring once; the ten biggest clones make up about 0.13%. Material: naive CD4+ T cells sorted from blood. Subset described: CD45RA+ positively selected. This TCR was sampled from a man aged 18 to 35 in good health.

The DNA for the CDR3 is TGTGCCAGCAGTTACGCGGGGAGCTCTGGAAACACCATATATTTT. The encoded protein is CASSYAGSSGNTIYF. This chain connects TRBV6-6 to TRBJ1-3, with unresolved D. The CDR3 spans 15 residues. Germline CDR1 reads MNHNY; CDR2 reads SVGAGI (reference sequence). Trimming stripped 2 bases from V and 0 bases from J, with 8 bases between.